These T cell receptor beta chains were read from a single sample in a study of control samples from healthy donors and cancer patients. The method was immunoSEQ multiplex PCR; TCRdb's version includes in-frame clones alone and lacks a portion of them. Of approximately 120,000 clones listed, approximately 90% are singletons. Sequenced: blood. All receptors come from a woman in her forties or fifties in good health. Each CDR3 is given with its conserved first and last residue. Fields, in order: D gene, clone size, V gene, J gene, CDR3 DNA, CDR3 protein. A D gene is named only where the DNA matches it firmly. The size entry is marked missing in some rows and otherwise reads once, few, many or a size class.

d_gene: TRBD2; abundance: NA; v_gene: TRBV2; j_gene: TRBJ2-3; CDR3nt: TGTGCCAGCAGTGAACTAGCGGGAGGGTCTGGGACAGATACGCAGTATTTT; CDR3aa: CASSELAGGSGTDTQYF
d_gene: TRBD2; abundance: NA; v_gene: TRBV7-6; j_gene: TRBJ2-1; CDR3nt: TGTGCCAGCAGCTTACCTGTCAATTCAGCGGGAGACTCCTACAATGAGCAGTTCTTC; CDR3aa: CASSLPVNSAGDSYNEQFF
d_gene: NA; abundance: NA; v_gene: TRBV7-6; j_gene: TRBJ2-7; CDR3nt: TGTGCCAGCGGGTCCCTAGCGCCCTACGAGCAGTACTTC; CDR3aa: CASGSLAPYEQYF
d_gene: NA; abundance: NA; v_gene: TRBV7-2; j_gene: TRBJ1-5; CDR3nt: TGTGCCAGCAGCTTAGCCCCGGGAGACAATCAGCCCCAGCATTTT; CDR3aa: CASSLAPGDNQPQHF
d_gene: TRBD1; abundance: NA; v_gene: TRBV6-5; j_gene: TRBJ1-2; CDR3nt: TGTGCCAGCAGTTTAGACAGGGGAAGGGACGGCTACACCTTC; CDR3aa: CASSLDRGRDGYTF
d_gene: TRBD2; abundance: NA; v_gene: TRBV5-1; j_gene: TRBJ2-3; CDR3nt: TGCGCCAGCAGCGTCGGGACTAGCGGCACAGATACGCAGTATTTT; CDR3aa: CASSVGTSGTDTQYF
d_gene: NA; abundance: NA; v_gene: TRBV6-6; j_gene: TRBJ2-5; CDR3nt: TGTGCCAGCAGTTACGGGAGCCCCCAAGAGACCCAGTACTTC; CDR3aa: CASSYGSPQETQYF
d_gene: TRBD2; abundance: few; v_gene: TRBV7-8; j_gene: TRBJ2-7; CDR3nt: TGTGCCAGCAGCGGACGGACTAGCGGGGGCAAATACTTC; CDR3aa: CASSGRTSGGKYF
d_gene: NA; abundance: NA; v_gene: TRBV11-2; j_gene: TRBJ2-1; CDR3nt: TGTGCCAGCAGCTTCAGTCGCGGTCCTAATGAGCAGTTCTTC; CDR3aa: CASSFSRGPNEQFF
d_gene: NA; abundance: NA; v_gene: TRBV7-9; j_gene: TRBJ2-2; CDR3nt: TGTGCCAGCAGCGCTATCGGGGAAACGAACACCGGGGAGCTGTTTTTT; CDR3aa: CASSAIGETNTGELFF
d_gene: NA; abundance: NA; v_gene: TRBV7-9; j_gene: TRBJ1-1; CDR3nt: TGTGCCAGCAGCTTAGTCGGGACTACTGAAGCTTTCTTT; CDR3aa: CASSLVGTTEAFF
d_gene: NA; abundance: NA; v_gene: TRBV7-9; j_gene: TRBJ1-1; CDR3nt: TGTGCCAGCAGCCGGTGGACGGATGAAGCTTTCTTT; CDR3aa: CASSRWTDEAFF
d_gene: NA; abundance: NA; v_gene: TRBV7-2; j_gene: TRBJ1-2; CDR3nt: TGTGCCAGCAGCTTCCTAACAAACAGGGCTGGCTACACCTTC; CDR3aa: CASSFLTNRAGYTF
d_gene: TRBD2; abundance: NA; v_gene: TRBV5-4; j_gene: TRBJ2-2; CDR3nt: TGTGCCAGCAGCACCGAACTAGCGGGGCCATCGAGCGGGGAGCTGTTTTTT; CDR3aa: CASSTELAGPSSGELFF
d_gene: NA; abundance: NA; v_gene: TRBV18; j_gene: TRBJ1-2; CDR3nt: TGTGCCAGCTCACCGGAGCAGGCCAGGGGCTACACCTTC; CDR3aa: CASSPEQARGYTF
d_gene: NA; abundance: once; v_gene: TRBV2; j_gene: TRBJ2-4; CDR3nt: TGTGCCAGCAGTCTACAGGGATTAACCAAAAACATTCAGTACTTC; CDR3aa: CASSLQGLTKNIQYF
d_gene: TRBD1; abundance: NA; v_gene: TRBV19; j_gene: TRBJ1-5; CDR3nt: TGTGCCAGCGAGGACAGGGCGGGTCAGCCCCAGCATTTT; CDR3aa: CASEDRAGQPQHF
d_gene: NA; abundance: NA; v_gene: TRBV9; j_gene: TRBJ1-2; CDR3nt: TGTGCCAGCAGCCCCCAAGCTGGGAATCGCACCTTC; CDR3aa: CASSPQAGNRTF
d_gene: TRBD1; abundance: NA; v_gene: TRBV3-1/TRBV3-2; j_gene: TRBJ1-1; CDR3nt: TGTGCCAGCAGCCATTACCGGGACAGCGGAACAGGGACTGAAGCTTTCTTT; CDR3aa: CASSHYRDSGTGTEAFF